This is a list of T cell receptor beta chains from one sample in a study of blood T cell repertoires in COVID-19. Profiled with immunoSEQ multiplex PCR; TCRdb holds only in-frame clones, not every one. The table shows 150,000 to 200,000 clones, with 80% to 90% occurring only once. Sample: peripheral blood. These receptor sequences come from a woman aged 55-70 years with COVID-19, enrolled during active disease. CDR3s include the opening cysteine and the closing phenylalanine or tryptophan. Each record gives: V gene, CDR3 protein.

TRBV5-1 CASSLVGQPVGYTF
TRBV5-1 CASSLRTGVETQYF
TRBV18 CASSQRPGFEKLFF
TRBV11-1 CASSNDRADTQYF
TRBV7-9 CASSLASGGEKLFF
TRBV10-2 CASSESGGSNQPQHF
TRBV12-3/TRBV12-4 CASSWGGRYEQYF
TRBV30 CAWSAGVSYEQYF
TRBV4-1 CASSQDIRSGRVYEQYF
TRBV5-1 CASSGGTGVFYEQYF
TRBV12-5 CASGRGQGPYEQYF
TRBV19 CASSSGGLAGPRETQYF
TRBV30 CAWREGSNQPQHF
TRBV6-5 CASSYLPGTQFNEQFF
TRBV28 CASSIFSNYGYTF
TRBV28 CASRPTFLPGQGYQPQHF
TRBV5-6 CASSFSYGYTF
TRBV7-2 CASSLGGGTYEQYF
TRBV6-2/TRBV6-3 CASSYGTRSEETQYF
TRBV2 CASSEGGRPEKLFF
TRBV6-5 CASTSYNSPLHF
TRBV4-1 CASSQHSGTGNFQPQHF
TRBV19 CASRTDGSNYGYTF
TRBV7-9 CASSFWGPPYEQYF
TRBV7-7 CASSLYAGAGELFF
TRBV7-8 CASSTYGEVDEQYF
TRBV9 CASSGDRGGSGISGELFF
TRBV9 CASSVGTGGNEKLFF
TRBV9 CASSVYDTGGDEQYF
TRBV5-4 CASSLALAGAEQYF
TRBV6-2/TRBV6-3 CASSYGASRGGKETQYF
TRBV15 CATTPDGGALNTIYF
TRBV5-4 CASSPGRGGYGYTF
TRBV24-1 CATSDPLGTSGRNEQYF